The T cell receptor (beta chain) described here comes from a study of T cells in Graves' hyperthyroidism and ophthalmopathy. About the research overall: Before treatment of any kind, peripheral blood was taken at initial diagnosis.

What was amplified from RNA transcripts were TCR beta CDR3 regions. HTBI primers were the set used in a first-round RT-PCR of the TCR CDR3. TCRdb re-called the multiplex PCR reads through MiXCR, storing one row per CDR3 protein. The profile shows 500,000 to 650,000 distinct CDR3 sequences, roughly 14% of them singletons. Germline V gives CDR1 ENHRY, CDR2 SYGVKD. V dropped 6 bases and J dropped 11 bases, with 20 bases sitting between them. This CDR3 comprises 13 residues. Ten or more counts support this clonotype. What was sequenced was blood. The chain uses TRBV10-3 and TRBJ2-7; D is undetermined. The sequence came from a woman in her forties or fifties with Graves' ophthalmopathy. The CDR3 coding sequence is TGTGCCATCAGCCTCGGACCAACCTTTGAGGAGTACTTC. This sequence encodes CAISLGPTFEEYF.